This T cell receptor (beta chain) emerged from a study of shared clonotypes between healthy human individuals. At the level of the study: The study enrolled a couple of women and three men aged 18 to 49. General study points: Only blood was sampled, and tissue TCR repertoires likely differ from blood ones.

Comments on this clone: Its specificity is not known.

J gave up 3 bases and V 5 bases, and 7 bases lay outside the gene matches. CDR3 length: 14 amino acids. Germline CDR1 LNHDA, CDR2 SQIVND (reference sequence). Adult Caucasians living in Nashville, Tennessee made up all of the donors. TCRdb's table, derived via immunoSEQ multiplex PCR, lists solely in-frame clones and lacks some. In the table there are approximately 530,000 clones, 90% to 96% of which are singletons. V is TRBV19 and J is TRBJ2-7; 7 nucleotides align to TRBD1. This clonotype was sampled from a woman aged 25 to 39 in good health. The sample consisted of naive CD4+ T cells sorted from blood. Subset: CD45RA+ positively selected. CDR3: CASSFTGANYEQYF. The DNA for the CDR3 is TGTGCCAGTAGTTTCACAGGGGCCAACTACGAGCAGTACTTC.